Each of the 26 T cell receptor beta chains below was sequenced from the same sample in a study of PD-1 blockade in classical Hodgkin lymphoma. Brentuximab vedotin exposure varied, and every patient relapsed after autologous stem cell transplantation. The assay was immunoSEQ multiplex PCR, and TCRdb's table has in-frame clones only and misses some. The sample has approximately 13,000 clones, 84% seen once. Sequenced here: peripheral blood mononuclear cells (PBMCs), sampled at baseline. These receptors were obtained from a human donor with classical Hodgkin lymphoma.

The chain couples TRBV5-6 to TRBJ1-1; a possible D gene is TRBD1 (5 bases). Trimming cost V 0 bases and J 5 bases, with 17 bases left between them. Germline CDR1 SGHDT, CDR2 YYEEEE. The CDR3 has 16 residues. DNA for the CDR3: TGTGCCAGCAGCTTGGCCTTCGGAGGGGTCCTTACTGAAGCTTTCTTT. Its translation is CASSLAFGGVLTEAFF.

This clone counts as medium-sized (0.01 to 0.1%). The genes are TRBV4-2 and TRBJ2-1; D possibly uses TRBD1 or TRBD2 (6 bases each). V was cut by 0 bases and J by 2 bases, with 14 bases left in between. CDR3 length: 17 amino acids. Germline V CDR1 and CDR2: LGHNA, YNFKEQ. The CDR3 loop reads CASSQDPGGTTYNEQFF. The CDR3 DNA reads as TGTGCCAGCAGCCAAGACCCTGGGGGGACAACCTACAATGAGCAGTTCTTC.

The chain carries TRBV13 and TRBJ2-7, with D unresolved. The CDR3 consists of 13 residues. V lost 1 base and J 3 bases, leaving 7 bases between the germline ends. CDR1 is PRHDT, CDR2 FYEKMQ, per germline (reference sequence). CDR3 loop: CASSLVNSYEQYV. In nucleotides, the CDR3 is TGTGCCAGCAGCTTAGTTAACAGCTACGAGCAGTACGTC.

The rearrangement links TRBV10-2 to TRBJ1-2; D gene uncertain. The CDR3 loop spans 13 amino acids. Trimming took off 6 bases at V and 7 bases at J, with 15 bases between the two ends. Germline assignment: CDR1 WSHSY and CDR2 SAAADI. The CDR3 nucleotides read TGCGCCAGCAGGGCTTCCGGGATCTCTGGCTACACCTTC. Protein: CASRASGISGYTF.

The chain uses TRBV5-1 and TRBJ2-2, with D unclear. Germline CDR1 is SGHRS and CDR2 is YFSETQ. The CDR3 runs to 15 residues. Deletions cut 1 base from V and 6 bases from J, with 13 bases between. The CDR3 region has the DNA TGCGCCAGCAGCTTGCCAGGTTCTGTCGCCGGGGAGCTGTTTTTT. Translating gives CASSLPGSVAGELFF.

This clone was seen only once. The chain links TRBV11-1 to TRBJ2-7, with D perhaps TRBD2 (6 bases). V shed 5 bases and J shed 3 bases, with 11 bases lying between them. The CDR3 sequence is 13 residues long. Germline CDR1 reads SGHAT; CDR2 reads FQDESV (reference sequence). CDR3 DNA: TGTGCCAGCAGCGGCGGGACGGACTACGAGCAGTACTTC. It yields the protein CASSGGTDYEQYF. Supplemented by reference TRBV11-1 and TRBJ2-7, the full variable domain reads EAEVAQSPRYKITEKSQAVAFWCDPISGHATLYWYRQILGQGPELLVQFQDESVVDDSQLPKDRFSAERLKGVDSTLKIQPAELGDSAMYLCASSGGTDYEQYFGPGTRLTVT.

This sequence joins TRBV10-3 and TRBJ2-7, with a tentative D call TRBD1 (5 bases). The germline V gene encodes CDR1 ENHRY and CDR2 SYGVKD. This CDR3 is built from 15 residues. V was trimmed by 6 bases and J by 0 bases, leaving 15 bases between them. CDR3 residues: CAISEERTFSYEQYF. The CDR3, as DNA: TGTGCCATCAGCGAAGAACGGACATTCTCCTACGAGCAGTACTTC.

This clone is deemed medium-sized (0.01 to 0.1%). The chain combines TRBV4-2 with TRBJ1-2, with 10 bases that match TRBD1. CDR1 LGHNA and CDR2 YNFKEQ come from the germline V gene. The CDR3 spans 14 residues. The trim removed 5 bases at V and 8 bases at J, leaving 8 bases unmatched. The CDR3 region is CASSETTGGEGYTF. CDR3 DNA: TGTGCCAGCAGCGAAACGACAGGGGGCGAAGGCTACACCTTC.

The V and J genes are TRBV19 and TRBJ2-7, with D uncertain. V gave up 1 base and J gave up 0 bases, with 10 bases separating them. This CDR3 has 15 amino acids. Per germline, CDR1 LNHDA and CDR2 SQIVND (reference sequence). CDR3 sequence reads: CASSIGRPSSYEQYF. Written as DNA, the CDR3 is TGTGCCAGTAGTATAGGACGCCCGAGCTCCTACGAGCAGTACTTC.

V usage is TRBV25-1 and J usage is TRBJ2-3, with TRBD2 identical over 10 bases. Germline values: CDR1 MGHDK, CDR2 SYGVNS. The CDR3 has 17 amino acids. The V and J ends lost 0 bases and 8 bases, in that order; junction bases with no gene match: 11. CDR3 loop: CASSEYGASGSYGTQYF. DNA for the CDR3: TGTGCCAGCAGTGAATACGGGGCTAGCGGGAGTTATGGTACGCAGTATTTT.

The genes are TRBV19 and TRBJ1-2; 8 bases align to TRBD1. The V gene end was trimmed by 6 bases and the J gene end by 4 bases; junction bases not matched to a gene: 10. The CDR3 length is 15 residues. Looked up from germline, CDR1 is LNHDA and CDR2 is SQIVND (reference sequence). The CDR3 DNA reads TGTGCCAGTAGCCCGACTCAGGGGGCTGGCTATGGCTACACCTTC. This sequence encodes CASSPTQGAGYGYTF.

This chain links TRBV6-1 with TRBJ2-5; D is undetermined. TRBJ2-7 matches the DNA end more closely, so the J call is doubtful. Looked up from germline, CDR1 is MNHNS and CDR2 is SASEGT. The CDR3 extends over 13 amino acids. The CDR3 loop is CASSGASASEQYF. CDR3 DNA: TGTGCCAGCAGTGGGGCCTCGGCCTCCGAGCAGTACTTC.

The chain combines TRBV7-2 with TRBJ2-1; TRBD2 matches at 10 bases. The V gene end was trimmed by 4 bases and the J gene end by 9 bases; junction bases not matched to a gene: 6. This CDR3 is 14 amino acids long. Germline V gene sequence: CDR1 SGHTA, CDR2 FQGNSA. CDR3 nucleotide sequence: TGTGCCAGCAGCTCCCAATCTAGCGGGAGTGAGCAGTTCTTC. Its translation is CASSSQSSGSEQFF.

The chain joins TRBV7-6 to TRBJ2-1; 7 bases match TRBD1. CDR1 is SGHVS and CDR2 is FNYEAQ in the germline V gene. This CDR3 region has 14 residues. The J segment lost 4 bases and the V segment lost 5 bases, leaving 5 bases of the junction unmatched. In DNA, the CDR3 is TGTGCCAGCAGCCACCCCAGGGGGTACAATGAGCAGTTCTTC. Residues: CASSHPRGYNEQFF.

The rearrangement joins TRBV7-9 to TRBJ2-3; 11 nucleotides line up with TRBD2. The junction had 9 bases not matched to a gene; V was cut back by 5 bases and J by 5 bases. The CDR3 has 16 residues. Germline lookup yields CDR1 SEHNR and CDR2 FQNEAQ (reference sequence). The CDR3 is CASSPLAGGPGDTQYF. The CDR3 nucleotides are TGTGCCAGCAGCCCGTTAGCGGGGGGGCCAGGAGATACGCAGTATTTT.

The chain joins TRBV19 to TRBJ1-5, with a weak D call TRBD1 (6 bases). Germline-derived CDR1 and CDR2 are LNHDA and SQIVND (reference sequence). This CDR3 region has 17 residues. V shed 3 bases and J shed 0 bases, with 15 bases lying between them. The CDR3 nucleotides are TGTGCCAGTAGTATCCGGACAGTACCCTATAGCAATCAGCCCCAGCATTTT. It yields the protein CASSIRTVPYSNQPQHF.

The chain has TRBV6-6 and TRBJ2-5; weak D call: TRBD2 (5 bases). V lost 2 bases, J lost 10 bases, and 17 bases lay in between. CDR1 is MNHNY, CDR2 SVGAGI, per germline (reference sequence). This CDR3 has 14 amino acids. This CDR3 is CASSYGQRLGDQYF. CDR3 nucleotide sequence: TGTGCCAGCAGTTACGGCCAGCGCCTCGGGGACCAGTACTTC.

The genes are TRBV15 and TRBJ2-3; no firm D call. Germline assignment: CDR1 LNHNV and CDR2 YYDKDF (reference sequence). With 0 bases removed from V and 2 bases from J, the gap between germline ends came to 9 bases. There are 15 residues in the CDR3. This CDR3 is CATSRDSRTTDTQYF. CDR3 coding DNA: TGTGCCACCAGCAGAGATTCCAGGACCACAGATACGCAGTATTTT.

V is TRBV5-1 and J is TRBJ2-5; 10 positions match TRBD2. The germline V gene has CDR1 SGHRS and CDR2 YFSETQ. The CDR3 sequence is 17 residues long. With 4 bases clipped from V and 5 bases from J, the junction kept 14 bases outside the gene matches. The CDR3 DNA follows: TGCGCCAGCAGCCTGGCCCCCACAGCGGGGGGGCTCGAGACCCAGTACTTC. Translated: CASSLAPTAGGLETQYF.

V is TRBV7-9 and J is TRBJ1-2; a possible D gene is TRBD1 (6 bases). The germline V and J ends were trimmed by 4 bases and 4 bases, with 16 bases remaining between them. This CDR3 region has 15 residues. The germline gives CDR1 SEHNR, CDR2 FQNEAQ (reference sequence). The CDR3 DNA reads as TGTGCCAGCAGCTACGGGACAATCGACTTCTATGGCTACACCTTC. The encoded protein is CASSYGTIDFYGYTF.

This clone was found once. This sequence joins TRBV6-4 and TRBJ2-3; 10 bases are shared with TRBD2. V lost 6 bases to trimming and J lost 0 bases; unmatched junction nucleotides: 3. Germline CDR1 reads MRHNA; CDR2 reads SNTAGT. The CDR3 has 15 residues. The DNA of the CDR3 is TGTGCCAGCAGCCAGGGACTAGCGAGCACAGATACGCAGTATTTT. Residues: CASSQGLASTDTQYF.

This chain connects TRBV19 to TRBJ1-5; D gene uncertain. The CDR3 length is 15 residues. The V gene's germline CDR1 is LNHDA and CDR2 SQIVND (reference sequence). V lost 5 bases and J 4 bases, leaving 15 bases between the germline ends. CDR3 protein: CASSLSGVRNQPQHF. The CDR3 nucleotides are TGTGCCAGTAGTCTGAGTGGGGTGAGGAATCAGCCCCAGCATTTT.

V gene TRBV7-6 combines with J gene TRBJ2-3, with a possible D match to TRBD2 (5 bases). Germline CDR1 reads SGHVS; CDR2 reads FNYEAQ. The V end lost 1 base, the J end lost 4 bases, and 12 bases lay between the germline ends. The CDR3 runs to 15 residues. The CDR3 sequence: CASSLGPIASDTQYF. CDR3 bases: TGTGCCAGCAGCTTAGGCCCCATAGCGTCAGATACGCAGTATTTT.

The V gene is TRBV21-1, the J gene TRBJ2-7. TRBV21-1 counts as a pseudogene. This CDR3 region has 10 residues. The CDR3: CASSPHEQYV. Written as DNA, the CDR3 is TGTGCCAGCAGTCCTCACGAGCAGTACGTC.

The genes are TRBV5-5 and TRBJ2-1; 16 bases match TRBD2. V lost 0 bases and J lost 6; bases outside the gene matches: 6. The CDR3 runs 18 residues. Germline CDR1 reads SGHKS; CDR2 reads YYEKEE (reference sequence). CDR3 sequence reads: CASSLAGTSGRASNEQFF. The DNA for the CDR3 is TGTGCCAGCAGCTTGGCCGGGACTAGCGGGAGGGCCAGCAATGAGCAGTTCTTC.

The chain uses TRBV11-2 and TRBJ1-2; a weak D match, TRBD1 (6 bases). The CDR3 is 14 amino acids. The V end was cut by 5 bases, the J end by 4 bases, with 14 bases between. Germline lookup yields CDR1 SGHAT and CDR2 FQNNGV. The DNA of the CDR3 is TGTGCCAGCAGCCCCCGAATAGGGGGCTATGGCTACACCTTC. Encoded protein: CASSPRIGGYGYTF.